Detailed here is one TCR beta chain. The length of the CDR3 is 13 residues. Germline values: CDR1 MNHEY, CDR2 SVGEGT. V gave up 1 base and J gave up 1 base, with 5 bases separating them. The data are from a study of T-cell memory formation after mild COVID-19. Turning to the study itself: For the most part, TCR clusters were specific to one donor.

Employing constant-segment primers, 5'RACE generated TCR alpha and TCR beta cDNA libraries bearing sample barcodes and UMIs. TCRdb re-derived calls from the 5' RACE reads in MiXCR, one entry per CDR3 protein. The sample records 300,000 to 400,000 distinct CDR3 sequences, around a sixth being singletons. The sequence was obtained from a man aged 18-30 years who had mild COVID-19 (a few samples of this study predate the infection). Cell type and time point are not known. The material sequenced was PBMCs or a T cell subset sorted from them (not recorded which). The chain recombines TRBV6-2 or TRBV6-3 with TRBJ2-7; D gene unclear. Here the CDR3 DNA reads TGTGCCAGCAGTTACTTTGGGTCCTACGAGCAGTACTTC. Translating gives CASSYFGSYEQYF.